This TCR beta chain was sequenced during a study of shared clonotypes between healthy human individuals. This clone appeared a few times. The antigen is unknown. Study findings and constraints: In having few donors, the study represented limited genetic and exposure-history diversity. Despite large depth, rarefaction showed incomplete sorted-subset sequencing.

V lost 5 bases, J lost 6 bases, and 7 bases stayed unmatched. Germline V CDR1 and CDR2: MNHEY, SVGAGI. This CDR3 region has 15 residues. Data came from immunoSEQ multiplex PCR; TCRdb stores just in-frame clones and leaves some out. Counted here are about 700,000 clones, around 67% occurring once; the ten biggest clones make up 1.5% to 2%. Sequencing input: memory CD4+ T cells sorted from blood. Subset noted: CD45RA-negative fraction. The clonotype originates from a woman younger than 45 in good health. The rearrangement joins TRBV6-5 to TRBJ2-2; 9 nucleotides line up with TRBD1. The DNA of the CDR3 is TGTGCCAGCAGTCAACTACAGGGGGCCCCCGGGGAGCTGTTTTTT. This codes for CASSQLQGAPGELFF.